This TCR beta chain emerged from a study of cytomegalovirus exposure and HLA in healthy donors. Both 60 Vbeta primers and 13 Jbeta primers went into the PCR. Data came from immunoSEQ multiplex PCR; TCRdb stores just in-frame clones and leaves some out. The table records about 200,000 clones, about four fifths of them present only once. Losses at the gene ends were 0 bases for V and 12 bases for J; bases not matched to a gene: 4. Germline CDR1 is SGDLS and CDR2 is YYNGEE. There are 14 residues in the CDR3. The rearrangement joins TRBV9 to TRBJ2-1, with 12 bases matching TRBD2. This TCR was recovered from a woman aged 25 to 45 in good health and CMV-seropositive. The sample taken for sequencing was PBMCs. CDR3 DNA: TGTGCCAGCAGCGTAGAGAGACTAGCGGGGGCGCAGTTCTTC. It codes for CASSVERLAGAQFF.